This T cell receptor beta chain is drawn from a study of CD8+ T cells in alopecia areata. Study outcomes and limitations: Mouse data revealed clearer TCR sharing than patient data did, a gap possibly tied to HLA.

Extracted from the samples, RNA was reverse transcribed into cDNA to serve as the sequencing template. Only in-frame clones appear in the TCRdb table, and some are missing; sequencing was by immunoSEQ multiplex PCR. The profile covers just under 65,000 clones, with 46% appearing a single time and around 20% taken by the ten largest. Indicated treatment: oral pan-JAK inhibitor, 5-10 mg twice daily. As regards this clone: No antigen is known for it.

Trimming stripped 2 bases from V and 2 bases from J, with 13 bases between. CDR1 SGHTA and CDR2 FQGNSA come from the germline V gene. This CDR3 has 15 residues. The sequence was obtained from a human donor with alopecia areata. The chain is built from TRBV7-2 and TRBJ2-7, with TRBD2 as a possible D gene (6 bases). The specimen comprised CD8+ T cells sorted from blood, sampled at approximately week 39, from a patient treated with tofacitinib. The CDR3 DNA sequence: TGTGCCAGCAGCTTACCCCAGGGAGGCACCTACGAGCAGTACTTC. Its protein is CASSLPQGGTYEQYF.